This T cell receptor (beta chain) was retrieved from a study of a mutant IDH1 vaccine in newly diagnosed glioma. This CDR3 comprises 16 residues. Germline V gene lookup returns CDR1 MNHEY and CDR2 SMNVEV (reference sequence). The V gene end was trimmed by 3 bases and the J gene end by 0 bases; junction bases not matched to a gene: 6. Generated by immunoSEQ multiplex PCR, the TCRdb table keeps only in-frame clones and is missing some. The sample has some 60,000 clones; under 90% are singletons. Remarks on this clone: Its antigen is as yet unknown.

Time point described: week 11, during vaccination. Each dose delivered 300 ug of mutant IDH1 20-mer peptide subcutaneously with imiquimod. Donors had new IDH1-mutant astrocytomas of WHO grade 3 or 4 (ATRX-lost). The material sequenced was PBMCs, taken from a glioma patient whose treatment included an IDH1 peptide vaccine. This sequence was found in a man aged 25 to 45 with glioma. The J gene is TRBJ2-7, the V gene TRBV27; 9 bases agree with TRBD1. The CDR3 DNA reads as TGTGCCAGCAGTTTGGGACCGGGACAGGGCTCCTACGAGCAGTACTTC. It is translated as CASSLGPGQGSYEQYF.